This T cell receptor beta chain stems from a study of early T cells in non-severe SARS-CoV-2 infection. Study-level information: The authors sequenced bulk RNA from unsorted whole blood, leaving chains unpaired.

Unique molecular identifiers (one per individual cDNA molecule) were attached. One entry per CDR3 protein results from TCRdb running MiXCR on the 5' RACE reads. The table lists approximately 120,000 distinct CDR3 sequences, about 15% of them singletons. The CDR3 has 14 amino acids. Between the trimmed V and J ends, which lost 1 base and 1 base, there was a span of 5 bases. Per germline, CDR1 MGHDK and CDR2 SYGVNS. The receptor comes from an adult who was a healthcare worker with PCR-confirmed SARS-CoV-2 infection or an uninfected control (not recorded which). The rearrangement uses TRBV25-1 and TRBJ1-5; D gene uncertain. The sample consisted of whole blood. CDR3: CASSELGSNQPQHF. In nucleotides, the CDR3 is TGTGCCAGCAGTGAATTGGGGAGCAATCAGCCCCAGCATTTT.